The present T cell receptor beta chain was sequenced within a study of post-analysis software for immune sequencing data (dated by TCRdb to between 2014 and 2016). Regarding the complete study: Disease courses on record covered relapsing-remitting, secondary progressive and progressive-relapsing multiple sclerosis, though some patients had no subtype annotation. The patient repertoires were compared against fewer than twelve previously published healthy control repertoires obtained from donors aged 6 to 25 years. A subset of samples was prepared in parallel using single-end sample barcoding, then pooled and co-amplified after Illumina adapter ligation.

Broad study findings and their caveats: Four to six TRBV segments, including TRBV5-6, TRBV5-1 and TRBV20-1, were significantly more frequent in patients than controls. Normalized Chao1 diversity was significantly lower in multiple sclerosis patients than controls, suggesting substantial peripheral T-cell clonal expansion. Strong co-clustering of samples prepared in the same batch was shown by direct clustering with F measure, prompting a batch-effect correction. The control group was slightly older than the multiple sclerosis patient group.

Turning to this clonotype: Its antigen remains undetermined. Per-base qualities were not stored, and no clone one base away is much larger.

To demonstrate the VDJtools post-analysis software, the study profiled TCR beta repertoires from the peripheral blood of 13 young patients with multiple sclerosis. The multiple sclerosis patients were children and adolescents ranging in age from about 6 to 16 years. Spanning cysteine to phenylalanine, the CDR3 consists of 11 amino acids. Here the CDR3 DNA is all that survives: 33 bases in frame from base 1. The junction shows trimming of 6 bases on V and 6 bases on J, plus 7 bases between the germline ends. The library was generated by PCR. The sequencing machine was an Illumina HiSeq 2500. To reduce PCR and sequencing biases, unique molecular identifiers were incorporated into the TCR beta cDNA libraries. Every 1 to 10 million input T cells yielded 500,000 or so cDNA molecules, meaning each molecule approximated one T cell. The patient libraries were prepared and sequenced using the same protocol as the earlier healthy control dataset. Samples belonging to the same batch were prepared together, multiplexed and sequenced on a shared HiSeq lane. The study's own analysis went as follows. Raw barcoded reads were processed with MIGEC, and single-read molecular identifier groups were discarded before consensus assembly and CDR3 extraction. Clonotype tables were post-analysed with VDJtools, and diversity was normalized by down-sampling all datasets to the smallest sample size. Repertoire overlap clustering matched CDR3 amino acid but not nucleotide sequences to correct batch-related cross-sample contamination. The public reads were run again by TCRdb, first through fastp at Q25 and then through MiXCR, and only productive beta chains were kept. Identical CDR3 proteins give one entry, which carries the most common genes and DNA. In this record, the V and J calls reflect TCRdb's handling and not the investigators' own analysis. This sample is represented by more than 500,000 distinct CDR3 sequences; about a third of them were singletons. The leading ten clones occupy approximately 6% of the sample.

Recombination joined TRBV12-3 or TRBV12-4 with TRBJ2-3, with the D gene not clear enough to name. Sequenced sample: blood. The receptor comes from a girl between 2 and 17 years old with multiple sclerosis. The DNA reads as follows: TGTGCCAGCAGCATCAGGGATACGCAGTATTTT. It specifies CASSIRDTQYF.